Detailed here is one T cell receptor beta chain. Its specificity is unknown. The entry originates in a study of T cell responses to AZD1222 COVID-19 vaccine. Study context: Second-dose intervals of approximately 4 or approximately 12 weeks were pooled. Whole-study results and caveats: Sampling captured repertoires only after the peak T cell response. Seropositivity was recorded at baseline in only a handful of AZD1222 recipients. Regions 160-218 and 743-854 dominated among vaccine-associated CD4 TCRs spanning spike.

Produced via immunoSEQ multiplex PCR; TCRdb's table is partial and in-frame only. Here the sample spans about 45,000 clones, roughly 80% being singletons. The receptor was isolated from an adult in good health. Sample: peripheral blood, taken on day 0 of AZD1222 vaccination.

The CDR3 reads CASSLGGFSNIQYF. The CDR3 DNA reads as TGTGCCAGCTCCTTAGGGGGTTTCTCAAACATTCAGTACTTC. The chain uses TRBV7-2 and TRBJ2-4, with D perhaps TRBD1 (6 bases). Trimming removed 8 bases at V and 6 bases at J, with 17 bases between. Germline V gene data show CDR1 as SGHTA and CDR2 as FQGNSA. The length of the CDR3 is 14 residues.